This TCR beta chain emerged from a study of cytomegalovirus exposure and HLA in healthy donors. PCR employed 60 Vbeta and 13 Jbeta primers. The data were produced by immunoSEQ multiplex PCR, yet TCRdb's version contains in-frame clones alone and is incomplete. The sample holds fewer than 100,000 clones, 75% to 80% seen once. The CDR3 covers 11 residues. V was trimmed by 6 bases and J by 11 bases, leaving 10 bases between them. Germline V lookup: CDR1 MDHEN, CDR2 SYDVKM. Study findings and constraints: According to the study, around 160 TCR beta chains were cytomegalovirus-associated. Follow-up analysis seemed to connect common viral pathogens with several of the most significant clusters identified. Later analysis associated a missense DCLRE1C variant with TCR beta V- and J-gene trimming. Later analysis showed TCR association rates varying by HLA locus, highest for DRB1 and lowest for HLA-C.

As to this clone: Antigen: not known.

The sequence derives from a woman aged 40 to 50 in good health and CMV-seronegative. The rearrangement uses TRBV28 and TRBJ1-4; D might be TRBD1 (5 bases). The sequencing sample was made of PBMCs. The chain's CDR3 is CASSPRGKLFF. Written as DNA, the CDR3 is TGTGCCAGCAGCCCACGGGGGAAACTGTTTTTT. The full variable domain, with the rest looked up from reference TRBV28 and TRBJ1-4, is DVKVTQSSRYLVKRTGEKVFLECVQDMDHENMFWYRQDPGLGLRLIYFSYDVKMKEKGDIPEGYSVSREKKERFSLILESASTNQTSMYLCASSPRGKLFFGSGTQLSVL.